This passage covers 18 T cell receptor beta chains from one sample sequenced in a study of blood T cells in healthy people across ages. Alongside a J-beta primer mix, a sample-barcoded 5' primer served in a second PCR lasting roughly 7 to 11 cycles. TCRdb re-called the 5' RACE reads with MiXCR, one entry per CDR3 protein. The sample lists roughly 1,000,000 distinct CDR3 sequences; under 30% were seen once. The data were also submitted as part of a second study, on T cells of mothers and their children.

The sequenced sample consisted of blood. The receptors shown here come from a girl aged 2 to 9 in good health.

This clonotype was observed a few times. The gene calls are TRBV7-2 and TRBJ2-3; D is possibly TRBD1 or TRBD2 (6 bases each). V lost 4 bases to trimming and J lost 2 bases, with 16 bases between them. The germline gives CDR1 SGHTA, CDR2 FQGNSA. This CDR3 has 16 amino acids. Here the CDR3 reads CASSSVGGSNTDTQYF. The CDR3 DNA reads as TGTGCCAGCAGCTCCGTAGGGGGGAGCAACACAGATACGCAGTATTTT.

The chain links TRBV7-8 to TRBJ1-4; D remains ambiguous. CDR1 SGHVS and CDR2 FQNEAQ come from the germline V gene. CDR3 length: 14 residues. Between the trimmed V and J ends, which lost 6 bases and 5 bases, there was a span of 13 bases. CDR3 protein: CASRLTRVNEKLFF. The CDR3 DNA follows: TGTGCCAGCAGGCTAACCCGCGTAAATGAAAAACTGTTTTTT. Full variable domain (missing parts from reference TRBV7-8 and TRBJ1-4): GAGVSQSPRYKVAKRGQDVALRCDPISGHVSLFWYQQALGQGPEFLTYFQNEAQLDKSGLPSDRFFAERPEGSVSTLKIQRTQQEDSAVYLCASRLTRVNEKLFFGSGTQLSVL.

CDR3 sequence: CASHYGDVSYEQYF. The CDR3 coding sequence is TGTGCCAGCCATTACGGGGACGTCTCCTACGAGCAGTACTTC. The chain couples TRBV7-9 to TRBJ2-7; D tentatively reads TRBD1 or TRBD2 (5 bases each). The CDR3 runs 14 residues. Per germline, CDR1 SEHNR and CDR2 FQNEAQ (reference sequence). Trimming took off 8 bases at V and 0 bases at J, with 14 bases between the two ends.

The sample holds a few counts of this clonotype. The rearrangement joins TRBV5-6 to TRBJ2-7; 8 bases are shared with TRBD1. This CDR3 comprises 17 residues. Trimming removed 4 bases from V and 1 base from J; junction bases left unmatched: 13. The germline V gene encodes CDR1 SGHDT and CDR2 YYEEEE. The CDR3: CASSPGQDTDSSYEQYF. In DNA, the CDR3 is TGTGCCAGCAGCCCGGGACAGGACACCGATTCTTCCTACGAGCAGTACTTC. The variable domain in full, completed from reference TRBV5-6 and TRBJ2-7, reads DAGVTQSPTHLIKTRGQQVTLRCSPKSGHDTVSWYQQALGQGPQFIFQYYEEEERQRGNFPDRFSGHQFPNYSSELNVNALLLGDSALYLCASSPGQDTDSSYEQYFGPGTRLTVT.

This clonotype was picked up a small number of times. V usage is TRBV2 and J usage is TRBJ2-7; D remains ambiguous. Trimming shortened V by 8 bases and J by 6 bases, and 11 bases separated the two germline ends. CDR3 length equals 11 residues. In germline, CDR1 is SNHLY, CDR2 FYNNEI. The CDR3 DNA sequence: TGTGCCAGCGAACAAAGCCGCGAGCAGTACTTC. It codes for CASEQSREQYF.

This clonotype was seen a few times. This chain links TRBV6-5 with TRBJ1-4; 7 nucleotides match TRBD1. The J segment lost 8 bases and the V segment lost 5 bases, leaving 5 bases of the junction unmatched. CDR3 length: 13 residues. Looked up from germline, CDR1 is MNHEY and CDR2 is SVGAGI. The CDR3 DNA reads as TGTGCCAGCAGTGGACAGGAAGGGGAAAAACTGTTTTTT. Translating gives CASSGQEGEKLFF.

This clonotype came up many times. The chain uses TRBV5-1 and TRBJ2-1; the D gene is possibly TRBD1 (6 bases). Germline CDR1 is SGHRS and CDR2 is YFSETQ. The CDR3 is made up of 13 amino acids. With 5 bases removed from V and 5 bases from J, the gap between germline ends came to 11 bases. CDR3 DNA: TGCGCCAGCAGTGTGGACAGAAACAATGAGCAGTTCTTC. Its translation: CASSVDRNNEQFF. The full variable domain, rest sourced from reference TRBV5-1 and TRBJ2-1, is KAGVTQTPRYLIKTRGQQVTLSCSPISGHRSVSWYQQTPGQGLQFLFEYFSETQRNKGNFPGRFSGRQFSNSRSEMNVSTLELGDSALYLCASSVDRNNEQFFGPGTRLTVL.

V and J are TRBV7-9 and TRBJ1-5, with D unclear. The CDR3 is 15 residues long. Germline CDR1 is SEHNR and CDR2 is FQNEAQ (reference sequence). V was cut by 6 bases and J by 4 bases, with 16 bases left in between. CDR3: CASSLGWSDNQPQHF. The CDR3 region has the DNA TGTGCCAGCAGTCTGGGTTGGAGCGATAATCAGCCCCAGCATTTT.

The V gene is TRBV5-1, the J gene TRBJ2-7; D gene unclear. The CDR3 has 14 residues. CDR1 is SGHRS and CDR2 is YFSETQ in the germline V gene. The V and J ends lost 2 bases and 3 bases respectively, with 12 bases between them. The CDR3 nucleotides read TGCGCCAGCAGCTTCCGGCAGGACCTCTACGAGCAGTACTTC. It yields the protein CASSFRQDLYEQYF.

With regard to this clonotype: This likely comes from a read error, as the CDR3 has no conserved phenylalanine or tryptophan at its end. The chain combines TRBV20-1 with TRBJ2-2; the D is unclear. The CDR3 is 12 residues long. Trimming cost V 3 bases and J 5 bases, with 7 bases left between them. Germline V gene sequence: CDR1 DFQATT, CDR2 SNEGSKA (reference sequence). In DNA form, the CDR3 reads TGCAGTGCTAGGTACTCGACCGGGGAGCTGTTTCTT. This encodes CSARYSTGELFL.

The CDR3 DNA sequence: TGTGCCAGCTCCTTTGGAACAGGGACTCAGCCCCAGCATTTT. Translating gives CASSFGTGTQPQHF. The chain recombines TRBV18 with TRBJ1-5; possible D gene TRBD1, 6 bases. The CDR3 length is 14 residues. Trimming removed 6 bases at V and 6 bases at J, with 15 bases between. Germline values: CDR1 KGHSH, CDR2 LQKENI.

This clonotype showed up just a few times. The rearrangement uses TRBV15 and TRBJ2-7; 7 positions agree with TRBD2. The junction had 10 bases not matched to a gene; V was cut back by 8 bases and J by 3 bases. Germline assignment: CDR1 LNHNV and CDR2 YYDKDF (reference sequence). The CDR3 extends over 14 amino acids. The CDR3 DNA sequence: TGTGCCACCGACGATGGCGGGAGCTACTACGAGCAGTACTTC. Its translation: CATDDGGSYYEQYF.

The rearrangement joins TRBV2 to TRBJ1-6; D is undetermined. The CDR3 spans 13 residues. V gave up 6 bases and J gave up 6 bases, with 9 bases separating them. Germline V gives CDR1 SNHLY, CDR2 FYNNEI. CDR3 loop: CASRREFNSPLHF. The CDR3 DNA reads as TGTGCCAGCAGGAGAGAATTTAATTCACCCCTCCACTTT.

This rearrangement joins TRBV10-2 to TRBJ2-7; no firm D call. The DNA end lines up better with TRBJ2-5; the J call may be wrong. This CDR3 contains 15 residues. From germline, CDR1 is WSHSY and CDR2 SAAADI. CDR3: CASPPSGYMLETQYF. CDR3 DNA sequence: TGCGCCAGCCCCCCGTCGGGTTACATGTTAGAGACCCAGTACTTC.

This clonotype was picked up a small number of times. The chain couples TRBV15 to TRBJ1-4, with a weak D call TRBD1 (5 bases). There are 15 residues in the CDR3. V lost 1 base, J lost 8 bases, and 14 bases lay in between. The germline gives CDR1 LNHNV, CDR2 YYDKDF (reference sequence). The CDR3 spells CATSRGEGQREKLFF. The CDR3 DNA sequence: TGTGCCACCAGCAGAGGGGAGGGGCAAAGAGAAAAACTGTTTTTT.

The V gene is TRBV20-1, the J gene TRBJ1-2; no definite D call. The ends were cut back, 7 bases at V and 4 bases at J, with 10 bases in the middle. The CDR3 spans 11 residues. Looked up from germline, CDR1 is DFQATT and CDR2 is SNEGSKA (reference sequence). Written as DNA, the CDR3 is TGCAGTGGTCCCATGGGCTATGGCTACACCTTC. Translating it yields CSGPMGYGYTF.

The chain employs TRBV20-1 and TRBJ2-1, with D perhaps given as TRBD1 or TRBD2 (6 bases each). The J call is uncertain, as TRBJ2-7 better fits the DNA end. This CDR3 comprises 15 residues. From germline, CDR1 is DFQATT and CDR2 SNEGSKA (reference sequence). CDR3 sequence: CSARDYAGLRGEQYF. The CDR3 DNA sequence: TGCAGTGCTAGAGATTATGCGGGGCTCAGGGGCGAGCAGTACTTC.

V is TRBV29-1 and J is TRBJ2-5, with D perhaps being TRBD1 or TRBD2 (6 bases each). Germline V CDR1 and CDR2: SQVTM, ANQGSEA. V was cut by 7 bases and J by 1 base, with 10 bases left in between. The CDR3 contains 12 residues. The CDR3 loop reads CSAGGGQETQYF. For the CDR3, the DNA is TGCAGCGCCGGAGGGGGCCAAGAGACCCAGTACTTC.